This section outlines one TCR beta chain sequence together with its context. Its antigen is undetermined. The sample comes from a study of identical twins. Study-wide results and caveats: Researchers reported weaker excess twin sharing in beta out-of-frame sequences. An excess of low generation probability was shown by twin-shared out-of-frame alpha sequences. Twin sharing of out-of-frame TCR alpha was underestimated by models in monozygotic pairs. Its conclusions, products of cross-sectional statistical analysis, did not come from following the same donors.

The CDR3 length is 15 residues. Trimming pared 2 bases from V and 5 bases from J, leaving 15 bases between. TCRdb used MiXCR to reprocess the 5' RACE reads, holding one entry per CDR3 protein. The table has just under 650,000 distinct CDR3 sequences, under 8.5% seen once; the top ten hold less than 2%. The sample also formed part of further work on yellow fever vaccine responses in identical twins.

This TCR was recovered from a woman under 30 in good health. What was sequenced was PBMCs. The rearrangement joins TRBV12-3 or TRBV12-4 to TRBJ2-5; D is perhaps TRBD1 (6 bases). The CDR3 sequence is CASSLTGPVRETQYF. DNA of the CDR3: TGTGCCAGCAGTTTAACAGGGCCGGTCCGTGAGACCCAGTACTTC.